This T cell receptor beta chain was sequenced in a study of T cell changes during pregnancy in multiple sclerosis (dated by TCRdb to between 2019 and 2020). Turning to the overall study: In women with multiple sclerosis, the researchers looked at how the T cell repertoire shifted as pregnancy progressed.

The library was built by means of the immunoSEQ multiplex PCR assay. The table was pulled from immuneACCESS by TCRdb, which kept in-frame rearrangements only. Such tables lose some clones; where checked, under half of the loss comes from unresolved V genes, and the rest has no known cause. Across this sample there are 39,000 or so clones, with around 93% seen only once. About 8% of the sample is held by the ten biggest clonotypes. In this sample, this clone turned up once. Its antigen has not been determined. No base quality values were provided; no much bigger clone lies one nucleotide off. The TCR was taken from a female donor with multiple sclerosis, enrolled in a pregnancy study. The sample here was CD8+ T cells from peripheral blood mononuclear cells, taken in the third trimester of pregnancy.

The bases read TGTGCCAGCAGTTCCGAACGGGACATCTACGAGCAGTACTTC. Translated, this is CASSSERDIYEQYF. Rearrangement joined TRBV4-2 to TRBJ2-7; matching of 6 bases hints at TRBD1 as the D gene. Measured from the cysteine to the phenylalanine, the CDR3 is 14 residues long. Here the CDR3 DNA is all that survives: 42 bases in frame from base 1. V loses 6 bases of germline sequence and J loses 3 bases, and the interval between the two ends is 15 bases. CDR1 and CDR2 (LGHNA, YNFKEQ) derive from the germline V gene.